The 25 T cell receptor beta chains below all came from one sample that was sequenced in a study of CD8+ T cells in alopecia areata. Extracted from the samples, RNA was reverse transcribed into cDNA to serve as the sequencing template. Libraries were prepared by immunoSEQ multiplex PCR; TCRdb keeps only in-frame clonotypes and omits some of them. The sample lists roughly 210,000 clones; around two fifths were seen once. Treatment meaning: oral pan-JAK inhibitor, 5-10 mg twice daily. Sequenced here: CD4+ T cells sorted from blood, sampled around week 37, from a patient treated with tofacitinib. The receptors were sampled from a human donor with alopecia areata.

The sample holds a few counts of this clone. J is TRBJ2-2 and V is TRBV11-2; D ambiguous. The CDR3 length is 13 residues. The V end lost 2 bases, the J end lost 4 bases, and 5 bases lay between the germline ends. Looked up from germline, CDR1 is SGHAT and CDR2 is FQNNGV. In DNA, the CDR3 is TGTGCCAGCAGCTTAAGGCTCACCGGGGAGCTGTTTTTT. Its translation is CASSLRLTGELFF.

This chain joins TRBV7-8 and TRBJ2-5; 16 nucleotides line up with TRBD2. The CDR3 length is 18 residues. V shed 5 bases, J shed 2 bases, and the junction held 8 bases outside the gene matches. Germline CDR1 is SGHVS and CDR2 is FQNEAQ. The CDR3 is CASSRGLAGGTIQETQYF. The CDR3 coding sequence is TGTGCCAGCAGCCGGGGACTAGCGGGAGGGACTATACAAGAGACCCAGTACTTC.

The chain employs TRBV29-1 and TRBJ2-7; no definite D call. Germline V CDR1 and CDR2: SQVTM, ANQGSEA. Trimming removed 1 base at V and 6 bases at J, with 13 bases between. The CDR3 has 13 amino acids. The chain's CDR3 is CSVEGQVSGEQYF. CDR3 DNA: TGCAGCGTTGAAGGGCAGGTCAGTGGCGAGCAGTACTTC.

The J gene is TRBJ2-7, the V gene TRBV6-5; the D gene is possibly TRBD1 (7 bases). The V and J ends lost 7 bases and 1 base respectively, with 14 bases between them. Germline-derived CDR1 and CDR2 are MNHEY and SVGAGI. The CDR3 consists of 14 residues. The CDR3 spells CASIGAGGSYEQYF. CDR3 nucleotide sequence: TGTGCCAGCATTGGGGCAGGGGGGTCCTACGAGCAGTACTTC.

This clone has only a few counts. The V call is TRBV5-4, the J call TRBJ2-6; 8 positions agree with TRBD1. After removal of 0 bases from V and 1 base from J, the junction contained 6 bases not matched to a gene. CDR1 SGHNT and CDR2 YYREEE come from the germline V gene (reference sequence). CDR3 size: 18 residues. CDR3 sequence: CASSLGDRGSSGANVLTF. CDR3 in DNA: TGTGCCAGCAGCTTGGGCGACAGGGGTAGTTCTGGGGCCAACGTCCTGACTTTC.

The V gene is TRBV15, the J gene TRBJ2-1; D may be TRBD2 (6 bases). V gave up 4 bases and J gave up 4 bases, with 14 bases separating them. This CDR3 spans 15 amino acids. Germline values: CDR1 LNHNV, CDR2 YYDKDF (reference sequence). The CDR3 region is CATSKGLPAYNEQFF. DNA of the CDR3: TGTGCCACCAGCAAGGGACTCCCAGCTTACAATGAGCAGTTCTTC.

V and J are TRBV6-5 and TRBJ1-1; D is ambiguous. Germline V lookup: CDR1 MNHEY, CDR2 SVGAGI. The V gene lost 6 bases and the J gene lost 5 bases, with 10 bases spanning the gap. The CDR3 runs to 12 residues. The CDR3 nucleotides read TGTGCCAGCAGCCGTAGCGGGACTGAAGCTTTCTTT. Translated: CASSRSGTEAFF.

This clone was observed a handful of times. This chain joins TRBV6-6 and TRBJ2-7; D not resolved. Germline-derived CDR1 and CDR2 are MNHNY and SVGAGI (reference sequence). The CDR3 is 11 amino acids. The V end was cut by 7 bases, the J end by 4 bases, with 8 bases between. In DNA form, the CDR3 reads TGTGCCAGCACCGCCCGATACGAGCAGTACTTC. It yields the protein CASTARYEQYF.

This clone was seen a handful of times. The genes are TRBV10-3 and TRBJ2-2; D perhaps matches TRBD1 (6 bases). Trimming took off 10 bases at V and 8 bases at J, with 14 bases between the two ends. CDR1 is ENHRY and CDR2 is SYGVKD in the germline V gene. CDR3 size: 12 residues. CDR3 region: CATRDTRGELFF. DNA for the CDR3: TGTGCCACCAGGGACACTAGAGGGGAGCTGTTTTTT.

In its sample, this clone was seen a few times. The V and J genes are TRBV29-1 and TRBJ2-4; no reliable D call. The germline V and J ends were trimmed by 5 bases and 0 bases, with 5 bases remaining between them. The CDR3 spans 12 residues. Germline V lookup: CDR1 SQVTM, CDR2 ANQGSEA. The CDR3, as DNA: TGCAGCGTTTATATAGCCAAAAACATTCAGTACTTC. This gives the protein CSVYIAKNIQYF.

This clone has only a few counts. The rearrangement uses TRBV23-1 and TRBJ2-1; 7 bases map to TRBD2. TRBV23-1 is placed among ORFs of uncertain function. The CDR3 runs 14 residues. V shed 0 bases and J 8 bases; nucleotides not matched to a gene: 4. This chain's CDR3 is CASSQSGGTDEQFF. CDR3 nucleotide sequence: TGCGCCAGCAGTCAATCGGGGGGGACCGATGAGCAGTTCTTC.

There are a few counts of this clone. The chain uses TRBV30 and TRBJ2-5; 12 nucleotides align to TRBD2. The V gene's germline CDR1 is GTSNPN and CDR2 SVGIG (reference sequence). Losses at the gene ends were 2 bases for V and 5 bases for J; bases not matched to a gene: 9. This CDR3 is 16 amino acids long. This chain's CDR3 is CAWSTPLAGGPETQYF. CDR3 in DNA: TGTGCCTGGAGTACCCCTCTAGCGGGAGGGCCGGAGACCCAGTACTTC.

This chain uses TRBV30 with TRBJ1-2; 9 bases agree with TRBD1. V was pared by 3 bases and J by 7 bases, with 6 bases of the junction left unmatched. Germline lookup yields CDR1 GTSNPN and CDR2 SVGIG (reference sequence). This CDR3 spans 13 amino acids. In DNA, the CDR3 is TGTGCCTGGAGCCCGGACAGGGGTGGTGGCTACACCTTC. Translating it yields CAWSPDRGGGYTF. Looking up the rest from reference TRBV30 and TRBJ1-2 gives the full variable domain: SQTIHQWPATLVQPVGSPLSLECTVEGTSNPNLYWYRQAAGRGLQLLFYSVGIGQISSEVPQNLSASRPQDRQFILSSKKLLLSDSGFYLCAWSPDRGGGYTFGSGTRLTVV.

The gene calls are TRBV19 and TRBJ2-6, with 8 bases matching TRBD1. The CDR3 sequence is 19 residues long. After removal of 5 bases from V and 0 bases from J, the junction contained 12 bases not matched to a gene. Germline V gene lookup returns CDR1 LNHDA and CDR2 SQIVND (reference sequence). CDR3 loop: CASSRRQGLVSSGANVLTF. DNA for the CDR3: TGTGCCAGTAGTCGTAGACAGGGGCTCGTTAGCTCTGGGGCCAACGTCCTGACTTTC.

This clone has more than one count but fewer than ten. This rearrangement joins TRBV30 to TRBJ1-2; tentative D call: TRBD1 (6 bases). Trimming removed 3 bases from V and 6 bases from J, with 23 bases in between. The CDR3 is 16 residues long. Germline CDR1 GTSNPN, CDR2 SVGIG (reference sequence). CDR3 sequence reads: CAWSWPRGGTNDGYTF. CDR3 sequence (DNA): TGTGCCTGGAGCTGGCCCCGAGGGGGGACAAACGATGGCTACACCTTC.

CDR3 in DNA: TGTGCCTGGAGGGGGCAGAAGAACGAGCAGTACTTC. It yields the protein CAWRGQKNEQYF. The chain combines TRBV30 with TRBJ2-7; possible D gene TRBD1, 5 bases. Germline values: CDR1 GTSNPN, CDR2 SVGIG (reference sequence). There are 12 residues in the CDR3. The V gene lost 3 bases and the J gene lost 5 bases, with 11 bases spanning the gap.

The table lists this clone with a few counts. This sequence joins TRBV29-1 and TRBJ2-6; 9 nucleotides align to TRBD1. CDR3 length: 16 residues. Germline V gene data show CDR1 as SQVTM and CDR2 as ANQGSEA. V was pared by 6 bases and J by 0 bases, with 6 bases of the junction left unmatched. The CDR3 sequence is CSVATGGGSGANVLTF. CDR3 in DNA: TGCAGCGTCGCGACAGGGGGAGGCTCTGGGGCCAACGTCCTGACTTTC.

In nucleotides, the CDR3 is TGTGCCAGCAGTTTAAGACGCGTGGGGGAGCTGTTTTTT. Protein product: CASSLRRVGELFF. This chain connects TRBV6-5 to TRBJ2-2; D is ambiguous. V was trimmed by 4 bases and J by 8 bases, leaving 11 bases between them. CDR1 and CDR2 from the germline V gene are MNHEY and SVGAGI. There are 13 residues in the CDR3.

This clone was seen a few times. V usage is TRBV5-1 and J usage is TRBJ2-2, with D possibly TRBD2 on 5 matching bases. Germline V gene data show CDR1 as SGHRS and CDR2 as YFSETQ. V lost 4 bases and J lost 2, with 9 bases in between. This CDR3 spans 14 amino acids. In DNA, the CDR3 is TGCGCCAGCAGCCGAGGGATCAACACCGGGGAGCTGTTTTTT. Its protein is CASSRGINTGELFF.

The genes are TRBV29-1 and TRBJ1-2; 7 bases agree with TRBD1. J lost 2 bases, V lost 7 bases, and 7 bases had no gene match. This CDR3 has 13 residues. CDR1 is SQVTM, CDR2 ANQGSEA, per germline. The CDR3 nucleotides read TGCAGCGCCGTGGGGACAGTGAACTATGGCTACACCTTC. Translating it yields CSAVGTVNYGYTF.

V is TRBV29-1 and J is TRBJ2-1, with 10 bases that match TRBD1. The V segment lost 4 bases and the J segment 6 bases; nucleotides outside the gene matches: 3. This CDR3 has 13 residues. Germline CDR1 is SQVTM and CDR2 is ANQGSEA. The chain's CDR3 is CSVVRTGGNEQFF. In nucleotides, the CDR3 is TGCAGCGTTGTACGGACAGGGGGCAATGAGCAGTTCTTC.

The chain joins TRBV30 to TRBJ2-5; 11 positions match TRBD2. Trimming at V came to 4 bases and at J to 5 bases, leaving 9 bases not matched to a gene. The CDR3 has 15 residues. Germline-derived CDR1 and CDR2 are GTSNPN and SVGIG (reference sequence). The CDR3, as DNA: TGTGCCTGGAAACTAGCGGGAGCATATGGGGAGACCCAGTACTTC. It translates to CAWKLAGAYGETQYF.

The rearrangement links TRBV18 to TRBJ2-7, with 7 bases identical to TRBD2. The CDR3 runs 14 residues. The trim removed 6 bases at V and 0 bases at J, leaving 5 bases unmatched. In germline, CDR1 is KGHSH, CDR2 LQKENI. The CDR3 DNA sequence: TGTGCCAGCTCGTCAGGACTAGGCTCCTACGAGCAGTACTTC. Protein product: CASSSGLGSYEQYF.

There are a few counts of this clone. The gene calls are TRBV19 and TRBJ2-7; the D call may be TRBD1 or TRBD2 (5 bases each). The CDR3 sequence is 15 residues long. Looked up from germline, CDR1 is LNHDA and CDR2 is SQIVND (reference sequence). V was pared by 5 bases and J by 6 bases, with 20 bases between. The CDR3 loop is CASSRRDVDSGEQYF. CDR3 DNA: TGTGCCAGTAGTCGCCGGGACGTAGATAGTGGCGAGCAGTACTTC.

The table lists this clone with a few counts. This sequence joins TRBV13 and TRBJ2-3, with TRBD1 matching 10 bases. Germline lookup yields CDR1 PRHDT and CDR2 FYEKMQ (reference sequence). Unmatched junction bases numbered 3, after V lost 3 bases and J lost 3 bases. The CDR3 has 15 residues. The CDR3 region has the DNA TGTGCCAGCAGCTTGCGGACAGGGGGAACAGATACGCAGTATTTT. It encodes CASSLRTGGTDTQYF.